This passage covers 31 T cell receptor beta chains from one sample sequenced in a study of regulatory T cells in long-lasting Graves disease. Time point specified: persistent/refractory GD, antithyroid drugs over 5 years with positive TRAb. PBMC RNA was the source of the TCR library. In building TCR beta libraries, iRepertoire HTBI primers were used together with Arm-PCR of CDR3 regions. MiXCR, applied by TCRdb to the multiplex PCR reads, yields one record per CDR3 protein. The sample lists about 310,000 distinct CDR3 sequences, under 25% occurring once. The specimen was peripheral blood mononuclear cells (PBMCs), collected when the disease was refractory, from a patient treated with antithyroid drugs. These receptors all stem from a female donor with Graves disease.

Notes on this clonotype: Since a much larger clone is just one base distant, this may be a read error. The CDR3 region is CASSRGVERKNTEAFF. The CDR3, as DNA: TGTGCCAGCAGTCGGGGCGTGGAGAGGAAGAACACTGAAGCTTTCTTT. The J gene is TRBJ1-1, the V gene TRBV28; D is perhaps TRBD1 (5 bases). The V end lost 5 bases, the J end lost 1 base, and 17 bases lay between the germline ends. This CDR3 is 16 amino acids long. Germline CDR1 MDHEN, CDR2 SYDVKM.

The chain combines TRBV19 with TRBJ1-2; 7 positions match TRBD1. This CDR3 is built from 13 residues. The junction had 8 bases not matched to a gene; V was cut back by 5 bases and J by 8 bases. The V gene's germline CDR1 is LNHDA and CDR2 SQIVND (reference sequence). DNA for the CDR3: TGTGCCAGTAGTGATACAGGGGTTGGCGGCTACACCTTC. Translating gives CASSDTGVGGYTF.

The sample holds a few counts of this clonotype. V and J are TRBV28 and TRBJ2-1; 8 bases match TRBD2. This CDR3 region has 14 residues. Trimming took 5 bases from V and 6 from J; bases not matched to a gene: 6. CDR1 is MDHEN and CDR2 is SYDVKM in the germline V gene. CDR3 coding DNA: TGTGCCAGCAGTCCAATTAGCGGGATCAATGAGCAGTTCTTC. Residues: CASSPISGINEQFF.

In this sample, this clonotype turned up a few times. The V and J genes are TRBV20-1 and TRBJ2-7; D is ambiguous. Trimming pared 6 bases from V and 6 bases from J, leaving 12 bases between. This CDR3 has 11 amino acids. Germline CDR1 is DFQATT and CDR2 is SNEGSKA (reference sequence). CDR3 sequence reads: CSAPERAEQYF. The CDR3 DNA reads as TGCAGTGCCCCCGAAAGAGCCGAGCAGTACTTC.

The V call is TRBV11-2, the J call TRBJ2-5, with 7 bases aligning to TRBD1. This CDR3 has 15 residues. Germline lookup yields CDR1 SGHAT and CDR2 FQNNGV. The ends lost 4 bases at V and 5 bases at J; junction bases unmatched: 10. The CDR3 here is CASSSIQGLVETQYF. Written as DNA, the CDR3 is TGTGCCAGCAGCTCCATACAGGGGTTGGTTGAGACCCAGTACTTC.

This sequence joins TRBV6-1 and TRBJ2-6; D tentatively reads TRBD1 or TRBD2 (5 bases each). The germline CDR1 and CDR2 sequences are MNHNS and SASEGT. Trimming took 8 bases from V and 0 from J, leaving 17 bases between them. The CDR3 runs to 17 residues. CDR3 protein: CASSTGTEPSGANVLTF. As DNA, the CDR3 is TGTGCCAGCTCGACCGGGACGGAGCCCTCTGGGGCCAACGTCCTGACTTTC.

This clonotype was picked up a small number of times. This chain connects TRBV7-9 to TRBJ2-7; D is undetermined. The CDR3 sequence is 12 residues long. Looked up from germline, CDR1 is SEHNR and CDR2 is FQNEAQ (reference sequence). V lost 2 bases and J 6 bases, leaving 8 bases between the germline ends. CDR3 bases: TGTGCCAGCAGCTTAAGCTCTAGCGAGCAGTACTTC. Translated: CASSLSSSEQYF.

The chain employs TRBV15 and TRBJ2-7; 8 bases line up with TRBD1. CDR1 LNHNV and CDR2 YYDKDF come from the germline V gene (reference sequence). CDR3 size: 13 residues. The V and J ends lost 8 bases and 0 bases, in that order; junction bases with no gene match: 3. Here the CDR3 DNA reads TGTGCCACCCGGACAGGGAGCTCCTACGAGCAGTACTTC. Protein: CATRTGSSYEQYF.

This chain uses TRBV9 with TRBJ2-1; TRBD2 agrees at 10 bases. CDR3 length: 15 amino acids. Germline-derived CDR1 and CDR2 are SGDLS and YYNGEE. The J segment lost 3 bases and the V segment lost 5 bases, leaving 5 bases of the junction unmatched. CDR3 coding DNA: TGTGCCAGCAGTGAAACTAGCGGGAACTACAATGAGCAGTTCTTC. This encodes CASSETSGNYNEQFF. Variable domain in full (rest from reference TRBV9 and TRBJ2-1): DSGVTQTPKHLITATGQRVTLRCSPRSGDLSVYWYQQSLDQGLQFLIQYYNGEERAKGNILERFSAQQFPDLHSELNLSSLELGDSALYFCASSETSGNYNEQFFGPGTRLTVL.

This clonotype was found once. The chain uses TRBV28 and TRBJ1-2, with 7 bases matching TRBD1. Germline V gene sequence: CDR1 MDHEN, CDR2 SYDVKM. Losses at the gene ends were 6 bases for V and 2 bases for J; bases not matched to a gene: 15. The CDR3 covers 17 residues. CDR3 region: CASSQLGTVRQNYGYTF. For the CDR3, the DNA is TGTGCCAGCAGCCAGCTTGGGACAGTTCGCCAGAACTATGGCTACACCTTC.

This clonotype has more than one count but fewer than ten. One base separates it from a far larger clone, so it is likely a read error. The CDR3 loop reads CASSLGAYGYTF. The CDR3 DNA sequence: TGTGCCAGCAGCTTGGGGGCCTATGGCTACACCTTC. The chain has TRBV5-6 and TRBJ1-2, with unresolved D. There are 12 residues in the CDR3. Germline CDR1 is SGHDT and CDR2 is YYEEEE. V was pared by 0 bases and J by 4 bases, with 4 bases between.

This clonotype turned up a few times. The V and J genes are TRBV4-3 and TRBJ2-7, with D perhaps assigned TRBD1 or TRBD2 (5 bases each). The V and J ends lost 0 bases and 2 bases respectively, with 11 bases between them. The germline V gene has CDR1 LGHNA and CDR2 YSLEER. The CDR3 length is 15 residues. CDR3 amino acids: CASSQDRGRTYEQYF. The CDR3 coding sequence is TGCGCCAGCAGCCAAGATCGGGGACGCACCTACGAGCAGTACTTC.

Ten or more counts support this clonotype. The chain recombines TRBV5-1 with TRBJ1-2; D is perhaps TRBD1 (6 bases). The CDR3 runs 13 residues. Per germline, CDR1 SGHRS and CDR2 YFSETQ. The V gene lost 0 bases and the J gene lost 6 bases, with 9 bases spanning the gap. The CDR3 region is CASSLVQGDGYTF. The CDR3 nucleotides are TGCGCCAGCAGCTTGGTACAGGGCGATGGCTACACCTTC.

A few counts support this clonotype. CDR3 in DNA: TGTGCCAGCAGTGTGACAACCAACACTAACTATGGCTACACCTTC. Translation: CASSVTTNTNYGYTF. This sequence joins TRBV6-1 and TRBJ1-2; D call uncertain. The CDR3 contains 15 residues. From germline, CDR1 is MNHNS and CDR2 SASEGT. V dropped 4 bases and J dropped 0 bases, with 12 bases sitting between them.

V is TRBV18 and J is TRBJ2-7; TRBD1 aligns across 10 bases. The CDR3 is 15 residues long. Germline lookup yields CDR1 KGHSH and CDR2 LQKENI. V was clipped by 2 bases and J by 7 bases; unmatched bases: 8. In DNA, the CDR3 is TGTGCCAGCTCACCATCCCGGGACAGGGGTACTGAGCAGTACTTC. This gives the protein CASSPSRDRGTEQYF.

This clonotype was detected ten times or more. The CDR3 is CASSLAGRESGSTEAFF. DNA for the CDR3: TGTGCCAGCAGTTTGGCCGGGAGGGAGTCTGGCTCCACTGAAGCTTTCTTT. This chain uses TRBV28 with TRBJ1-1; D is undetermined. The CDR3 has 17 residues. Germline V lookup: CDR1 MDHEN, CDR2 SYDVKM. Trimming stripped 3 bases from V and 4 bases from J, with 21 bases between.

This clonotype was counted ten times or more. The rearrangement links TRBV6-5 to TRBJ1-4; 10 nucleotides agree with TRBD1. Trimming removed 4 bases from V and 7 bases from J; junction bases left unmatched: 9. The CDR3 runs 16 residues. The germline V gene has CDR1 MNHEY and CDR2 SVGAGI. CDR3 in DNA: TGTGCCAGCAGTTCCCACCGGACAGGGGGGAGTGAAAAACTGTTTTTT. It yields the protein CASSSHRTGGSEKLFF.

The chain links TRBV11-2 to TRBJ2-2; no clear D. The ends were cut back, 2 bases at V and 1 base at J, with 8 bases in the middle. The CDR3 is 15 residues long. Germline CDR1 is SGHAT and CDR2 is FQNNGV. The CDR3 here is CASSLLTGNTGELFF. The CDR3 DNA reads as TGTGCCAGCAGCTTATTGACCGGGAACACCGGGGAGCTGTTTTTT.

The V gene is TRBV12-3 or TRBV12-4, the J gene TRBJ1-1; D remains unclear. V was pared by 3 bases and J by 0 bases, with 11 bases between. This CDR3 contains 15 residues. This chain's CDR3 is CASSFLPPLNTEAFF. CDR3 in DNA: TGTGCCAGCAGTTTCTTGCCCCCCTTGAACACTGAAGCTTTCTTT.

This clonotype occurred a few times. The chain recombines TRBV18 with TRBJ2-5; D tentatively fits TRBD1 or TRBD2 (6 bases each). V was clipped by 4 bases and J by 4 bases, with 19 bases between them. CDR3 size: 16 residues. Germline V lookup: CDR1 KGHSH, CDR2 LQKENI. The DNA for the CDR3 is TGTGCCAGCTCACACGGGACACTAAAGGGAGGAGAGACCCAGTACTTC. This encodes CASSHGTLKGGETQYF.

This clonotype was counted a few times. The J gene is TRBJ2-1, the V gene TRBV7-2; 13 nucleotides align to TRBD2. V gave up 6 bases and J gave up 10 bases; unmatched junction bases: 6. This CDR3 has 14 amino acids. Germline V gene data show CDR1 as SGHTA and CDR2 as FQGNSA. Here the CDR3 reads CASSRTSGSGEQFF. CDR3 in DNA: TGTGCCAGCAGTCGGACTAGCGGGAGTGGGGAGCAGTTCTTC.

V is TRBV27 and J is TRBJ2-7; D is possibly TRBD1 (6 bases). CDR3 length: 13 amino acids. V lost 4 bases and J lost 6, with 13 bases in between. Looked up from germline, CDR1 is MNHEY and CDR2 is SMNVEV (reference sequence). The CDR3 nucleotides are TGTGCCAGCAGTTCACCGACAGGTGTCGAGCAGTACTTC. Its translation: CASSSPTGVEQYF.

This clonotype was picked up many times. This chain joins TRBV27 and TRBJ1-1; no clear D. V gave up 6 bases and J gave up 1 base, with 12 bases separating them. Germline assignment: CDR1 MNHEY and CDR2 SMNVEV (reference sequence). CDR3 length: 14 amino acids. The CDR3 nucleotides are TGTGCCAGCAGCCCTAAGATGGGGAACACTGAAGCTTTCTTT. Its translation: CASSPKMGNTEAFF.

This clonotype came up a few times. The chain carries TRBV3-1 and TRBJ2-7, with 9 bases that match TRBD1. The CDR3 sequence is 14 residues long. The junction had 5 bases not matched to a gene; V was cut back by 4 bases and J by 4 bases. Germline lookup yields CDR1 LGHDT and CDR2 YNNKEL (reference sequence). The CDR3 reads CASSRGTGWYEQYF. In DNA, the CDR3 is TGTGCCAGCAGCCGGGGGACAGGGTGGTACGAGCAGTACTTC.

Turning to this clonotype: A much more abundant neighbour one base away suggests this may be a read error. This chain joins TRBV6-5 and TRBJ2-7; 11 nucleotides match TRBD1. Germline V gene sequence: CDR1 MNHEY, CDR2 SVGAGI. The trim removed 2 bases at V and 3 bases at J, leaving 6 bases unmatched. CDR3 length equals 16 residues. In nucleotides, the CDR3 is TGTGCCAGCAGTTACCTCTGGACAGGGGGCCTCTACGAGCAGTACTTC. It specifies CASSYLWTGGLYEQYF.

This clonotype was detected many times. This rearrangement joins TRBV6-1 to TRBJ2-4, with TRBD1 matching over 7 bases. The germline V gene encodes CDR1 MNHNS and CDR2 SASEGT. With 8 bases clipped from V and 13 bases from J, the junction kept 8 bases outside the gene matches. The CDR3 has 11 residues. CDR3 residues: CASQGPGQQYF. CDR3 nucleotide sequence: TGTGCCAGCCAAGGACCGGGACAGCAGTACTTC.

The rearrangement joins TRBV7-2 to TRBJ1-3, with TRBD1 matching over 9 bases. The CDR3 spans 14 residues. CDR1 is SGHTA, CDR2 FQGNSA, per germline. Trimming cost V 5 bases and J 3 bases; bases outside gene matches: 2. CDR3 sequence (DNA): TGTGCCAGCAGCCCGGACAGGGGTGGAAACACCATATATTTT. It codes for CASSPDRGGNTIYF.

The genes are TRBV3-1 and TRBJ1-1; D might be TRBD1 (5 bases). The CDR3 runs 14 residues. Deletions cut 6 bases from V and 3 bases from J, with 14 bases between. CDR1 is LGHDT and CDR2 is YNNKEL in the germline V gene (reference sequence). The CDR3 DNA reads TGTGCCAGCAGGCGGGGGATTGGGGACACTGAAGCTTTCTTT. Its protein is CASRRGIGDTEAFF.

This clonotype turned up a few times. This chain links TRBV7-2 with TRBJ2-7; no firm D call. The germline V and J ends were trimmed by 1 base and 6 bases, with 13 bases remaining between them. Germline V gene data show CDR1 as SGHTA and CDR2 as FQGNSA. This CDR3 is 14 amino acids long. CDR3 residues: CASSLGYQAGEQYF. The CDR3 coding sequence is TGTGCCAGCAGCTTAGGGTATCAGGCTGGCGAGCAGTACTTC.

The CDR3 loop reads CASSQELDRITEAFF. CDR3 sequence (DNA): TGCGCCAGCAGCCAAGAATTGGACAGGATCACTGAAGCTTTCTTT. The genes are TRBV4-1 and TRBJ1-1; 7 bases are shared with TRBD1. CDR1 is MGHRA, CDR2 YSYEKL, per germline. The V segment lost 0 bases and the J segment 4 bases; nucleotides outside the gene matches: 5. The CDR3 length is 15 residues.

V is TRBV28 and J is TRBJ1-3, with no clear D. The germline gives CDR1 MDHEN, CDR2 SYDVKM. The CDR3 runs to 15 residues. V lost 2 bases and J lost 4, with 12 bases in between. The CDR3 protein is CASSLGVGEGNTIYF. CDR3 nucleotides: TGTGCCAGCAGTTTAGGGGTGGGCGAGGGAAACACCATATATTTT.